Presented here are 23 T cell receptor beta chains from one specimen sequenced in a study of T cell responses to AZD1222 COVID-19 vaccine. Produced via immunoSEQ multiplex PCR; TCRdb's table is partial and in-frame only. Among some 83,000 clones listed, about 83% were seen once. Sequenced material: peripheral blood, taken on day 0 of AZD1222 vaccination. The source is an adult in good health.

V is TRBV28 and J is TRBJ2-1; 7 bases line up with TRBD2. CDR1 is MDHEN, CDR2 SYDVKM, per germline. The V and J ends lost 8 bases and 3 bases, in that order; junction bases with no gene match: 7. The length of the CDR3 is 14 residues. The DNA for the CDR3 is TGTGCCAGCCGGAGCGGGACTTACTACAATGAGCAGTTCTTC. It yields the protein CASRSGTYYNEQFF.

V gene TRBV7-3 combines with J gene TRBJ2-1, with 15 bases fitting TRBD2. V was pared by 1 base and J by 8 bases, with 6 bases of the junction left unmatched. CDR3 length equals 17 residues. From germline, CDR1 is SGHTA and CDR2 FQGTGA. CDR3 sequence reads: CASSLNPRTSGRDEQFF. CDR3 coding DNA: TGTGCCAGCAGCTTAAACCCTCGGACTAGCGGGAGGGATGAGCAGTTCTTC.

The V and J genes are TRBV15 and TRBJ2-2, with TRBD1 identical over 9 bases. Looked up from germline, CDR1 is LNHNV and CDR2 is YYDKDF (reference sequence). This CDR3 has 16 amino acids. Trimming took 2 bases from V and 4 from J; bases not matched to a gene: 5. Here the CDR3 DNA reads TGTGCCACCAGCAGAAGAGGGGGACAGGGCACCGGGGAGCTGTTTTTT. Translated, it gives CATSRRGGQGTGELFF.

V gene TRBV27 combines with J gene TRBJ2-7; D unclear. The CDR3 is 13 residues long. V dropped 3 bases and J dropped 5 bases, with 11 bases sitting between them. Germline values: CDR1 MNHEY, CDR2 SMNVEV (reference sequence). CDR3 loop: CASSFAGLDEQYF. Written as DNA, the CDR3 is TGTGCCAGCAGTTTCGCCGGTTTAGACGAGCAGTACTTC.

The chain joins TRBV14 to TRBJ2-3, with no clear D. Germline-derived CDR1 and CDR2 are SGHDN and FVKESK. V lost 1 base to trimming and J lost 5 bases, with 7 bases between them. This CDR3 contains 13 residues. This chain's CDR3 is CASSQGNGDTQYF. DNA of the CDR3: TGTGCCAGCAGCCAAGGTAACGGAGATACGCAGTATTTT.

V usage is TRBV9 and J usage is TRBJ2-3; 10 bases agree with TRBD2. J gave up 5 bases and V 2 bases, and 8 bases lay outside the gene matches. Germline V lookup: CDR1 SGDLS, CDR2 YYNGEE. The CDR3 loop spans 16 amino acids. The CDR3 spells CASSVSAGGPVDTQYF. The CDR3 nucleotides read TGTGCCAGCAGCGTCTCAGCGGGGGGGCCGGTAGATACGCAGTATTTT.

The chain carries TRBV6-2 or TRBV6-3 and TRBJ1-2; D not resolved. The length of the CDR3 is 12 residues. V dropped 2 bases and J dropped 2 bases, with 3 bases sitting between them. Germline V lookup: CDR1 MNHEY, CDR2 SVGEGT. CDR3 in amino acids: CASSYENYGYTF. CDR3 nucleotide sequence: TGTGCCAGCAGTTACGAGAACTATGGCTACACCTTC.

This chain joins TRBV5-1 and TRBJ2-2; D gene unclear. The CDR3 length is 13 residues. V gave up 0 bases and J gave up 5 bases, with 5 bases separating them. Germline V gene sequence: CDR1 SGHRS, CDR2 YFSETQ. The CDR3 bases are TGCGCCAGCAGCTTGGGGGGAACCGGGGAGCTGTTTTTT. Encoded protein: CASSLGGTGELFF. Based on the CDR3 plus reference TRBV5-1 and TRBJ2-2, the full variable domain is KAGVTQTPRYLIKTRGQQVTLSCSPISGHRSVSWYQQTPGQGLQFLFEYFSETQRNKGNFPGRFSGRQFSNSRSEMNVSTLELGDSALYLCASSLGGTGELFFGEGSRLTVL.

This chain joins TRBV28 and TRBJ1-1; D call uncertain. The V gene's germline CDR1 is MDHEN and CDR2 SYDVKM. V lost 3 bases and J lost 7, with 3 bases in between. The CDR3 totals 10 residues. This CDR3 reads CASSFDEAFF. DNA for the CDR3: TGTGCCAGCAGTTTCGATGAAGCTTTCTTT.

This chain uses TRBV27 with TRBJ2-2, with 7 bases aligning to TRBD1. The V segment lost 5 bases and the J segment 2 bases; nucleotides outside the gene matches: 8. The CDR3 has 16 amino acids. Germline V CDR1 and CDR2: MNHEY, SMNVEV (reference sequence). CDR3 region: CASSPLTGVNTGELFF. CDR3 DNA sequence: TGTGCCAGCAGTCCGCTTACAGGGGTAAACACCGGGGAGCTGTTTTTT.

The chain joins TRBV9 to TRBJ1-1; perhaps TRBD1 as D (5 bases). The germline V gene encodes CDR1 SGDLS and CDR2 YYNGEE. V gave up 2 bases and J gave up 0 bases, with 8 bases separating them. This CDR3 has 14 residues. The CDR3 DNA reads as TGTGCCAGCAGCGTGGGGGAGCTGAACACTGAAGCTTTCTTT. Its protein product is CASSVGELNTEAFF.

Points on this clone: A read error may account for a junction end that differs from germline. V and J are TRBV27 and TRBJ1-2; 10 bases agree with TRBD1. Germline-derived CDR1 and CDR2 are MNHEY and SMNVEV (reference sequence). The CDR3 consists of 13 residues. CDR3 loop: CASRASRDRGFFF. CDR3 in DNA: TGTGCCAGCAGGGCAAGCCGGGACAGGGGTTTTTTCTTC.

The rearrangement links TRBV28 to TRBJ1-1, with TRBD1 matching over 7 bases. In germline, CDR1 is MDHEN, CDR2 SYDVKM. With 5 bases clipped from V and 1 base from J, the junction kept 7 bases outside the gene matches. There are 15 residues in the CDR3. The CDR3 region has the DNA TGTGCCAGCAGTCAACCCCGGACAGGGAACACTGAAGCTTTCTTT. As protein: CASSQPRTGNTEAFF.

The rearrangement uses TRBV28 and TRBJ2-5, with D unresolved. Trimming took 5 bases from V and 5 from J, leaving 12 bases between them. CDR3 size: 13 residues. Germline loops: CDR1 MDHEN, CDR2 SYDVKM. The CDR3 protein is CASSPPRQETQYF. The CDR3 DNA sequence: TGTGCCAGCAGTCCACCACGGCAGGAGACCCAGTACTTC. The whole variable domain, filled in from reference TRBV28 and TRBJ2-5, reads DVKVTQSSRYLVKRTGEKVFLECVQDMDHENMFWYRQDPGLGLRLIYFSYDVKMKEKGDIPEGYSVSREKKERFSLILESASTNQTSMYLCASSPPRQETQYFGPGTRLLVL.

The chain combines TRBV7-6 with TRBJ1-2, with D possibly TRBD1 on 6 matching bases. Germline CDR1 and CDR2: SGHVS and FNYEAQ. V was shortened by 1 base and J by 3 bases, with 9 bases between the two germline ends. The CDR3 totals 14 residues. The DNA of the CDR3 is TGTGCCAGCAGCTTAGGGCACAGGGACTATGGCTACACCTTC. Amino acids: CASSLGHRDYGYTF.

This chain joins TRBV10-2 and TRBJ2-3; tentative D call: TRBD1 (6 bases). The CDR3 is 13 amino acids. The germline V gene has CDR1 WSHSY and CDR2 SAAADI. V lost 7 bases and J 0 bases, leaving 8 bases between the germline ends. The chain's CDR3 is CASTTGSTDTQYF. The CDR3 bases are TGCGCCAGCACGACAGGTAGCACAGATACGCAGTATTTT.

This clone occurred a few times. Different DNA sequences within this sample yield the same CDR3. The V and J genes are TRBV5-1 and TRBJ2-7; D is tentatively TRBD1 or TRBD2 (5 bases each). This CDR3 region has 14 residues. The ends were cut back, 0 bases at V and 2 bases at J, with 9 bases in the middle. Germline V gene sequence: CDR1 SGHRS, CDR2 YFSETQ. For the CDR3, the DNA is TGCGCCAGCAGCTTGGTTCGGGACCCCTACGAGCAGTACTTC. It translates to CASSLVRDPYEQYF.

This chain uses TRBV6-5 with TRBJ1-5; D is possibly TRBD1 (6 bases). This CDR3 spans 15 amino acids. Germline V gene lookup returns CDR1 MNHEY and CDR2 SVGAGI. Trimming cost V 6 bases and J 4 bases, with 16 bases left between them. The CDR3 coding sequence is TGTGCCAGCAGAGGGCGGGGGACACAAAATCAGCCCCAGCATTTT. It is translated as CASRGRGTQNQPQHF.

V gene TRBV19 combines with J gene TRBJ1-3; D remains ambiguous. V was trimmed by 3 bases and J by 2 bases, leaving 11 bases between them. Looked up from germline, CDR1 is LNHDA and CDR2 is SQIVND (reference sequence). The CDR3 sequence is 15 residues long. CDR3 region: CASSIAPLAGNTIYF. CDR3 bases: TGTGCCAGTAGTATCGCGCCGCTAGCTGGAAACACCATATATTTT.

The chain links TRBV2 to TRBJ1-4; D gene ambiguous. This CDR3 is 11 amino acids long. Trimming stripped 4 bases from V and 6 bases from J, with 3 bases between. Looked up from germline, CDR1 is SNHLY and CDR2 is FYNNEI. The CDR3 sequence: CASSGYEKLFF. In DNA form, the CDR3 reads TGTGCCAGCAGTGGTTATGAAAAACTGTTTTTT.

This chain joins TRBV9 and TRBJ1-3; weak D call: TRBD1 (5 bases). The CDR3 contains 16 residues. CDR1 is SGDLS, CDR2 YYNGEE, per germline. The V and J ends lost 4 bases and 1 base respectively, with 15 bases between them. The CDR3 reads CASSQSWDGSGNTIYF. The CDR3 region has the DNA TGTGCCAGCAGCCAGTCCTGGGACGGATCTGGAAACACCATATATTTT.

The V gene is TRBV29-1, the J gene TRBJ1-4, with 7 bases matching TRBD1. Per the germline V gene, CDR1 is SQVTM and CDR2 is ANQGSEA. V shed 6 bases and J 7 bases; nucleotides not matched to a gene: 8. CDR3 length equals 13 residues. CDR3 DNA sequence: TGCAGCGTCCTTACAGGGGCCCTTGAAAAACTGTTTTTT. Residues: CSVLTGALEKLFF.

The chain employs TRBV5-1 and TRBJ1-5; D is undetermined. V lost 4 bases and J 9 bases, leaving 17 bases between the germline ends. Germline CDR1 and CDR2: SGHRS and YFSETQ. CDR3 size: 14 residues. DNA of the CDR3: TGCGCCAGCAGCCTGGAACCCCTCCCGGGGCCCCAGCATTTT. It specifies CASSLEPLPGPQHF. Full variable domain (remainder filled in from reference TRBV5-1 and TRBJ1-5): KAGVTQTPRYLIKTRGQQVTLSCSPISGHRSVSWYQQTPGQGLQFLFEYFSETQRNKGNFPGRFSGRQFSNSRSEMNVSTLELGDSALYLCASSLEPLPGPQHFGDGTRLSIL.